Below, 30 T cell receptor beta chains from the same sample are listed, as sequenced in a study of T cells after yellow fever vaccination. TCRdb called the 5' RACE reads again in MiXCR, with one record for every CDR3 protein. This sample has about 350,000 distinct CDR3 sequences, with 11% found just once. Sample: PBMCs, taken on the day of the first yellow fever vaccination. Every receptor here comes from a man between 18 and 29 years old who received the YFV17D yellow fever vaccine.

This clonotype was seen once. This chain links TRBV15 with TRBJ2-5; the match to TRBD2 covers 7 bases. V lost 1 base, J lost 4 bases, and 0 bases stayed unmatched. Germline lookup yields CDR1 LNHNV and CDR2 YYDKDF (reference sequence). The CDR3 extends over 13 amino acids. CDR3 protein: CATSRGEGETQYF. CDR3 nucleotide sequence: TGTGCCACCAGCAGAGGGGAGGGAGAGACCCAGTACTTC.

The gene calls are TRBV2 and TRBJ1-1, with D possibly matching TRBD1 (5 bases). Trimming shortened V by 4 bases and J by 4 bases, and 7 bases separated the two germline ends. The V gene's germline CDR1 is SNHLY and CDR2 FYNNEI. The CDR3 totals 12 residues. The CDR3 DNA sequence: TGTGCCAGCAGTGGACAGTTCACTGAAGCTTTCTTT. This encodes CASSGQFTEAFF.

The genes are TRBV7-2 and TRBJ1-1; 7 bases map to TRBD1. This CDR3 has 14 residues. J lost 7 bases, V lost 2 bases, and 7 bases had no gene match. CDR1 and CDR2 from the germline V gene are SGHTA and FQGNSA. CDR3 in DNA: TGTGCCAGCAGCTTAATCCCAGGGGGTATTGAAGCTTTCTTT. Protein product: CASSLIPGGIEAFF.

This sequence joins TRBV19 and TRBJ2-4; TRBD1 aligns across 8 bases. The CDR3 runs 15 residues. Losses at the gene ends were 5 bases for V and 7 bases for J; bases not matched to a gene: 10. CDR1 and CDR2 (germline): LNHDA, SQIVND (reference sequence). The chain's CDR3 is CASSPIDRGRNIQYF. DNA for the CDR3: TGTGCCAGTAGTCCAATCGACAGGGGTCGGAACATTCAGTACTTC.

The V and J genes are TRBV12-3 or TRBV12-4 and TRBJ2-1; 7 nucleotides agree with TRBD2. V dropped 0 bases and J dropped 10; count of bases not matched to a gene: 12. There are 16 residues in the CDR3. The CDR3 sequence is CASSLAPRTRDGEQFF. The CDR3 region has the DNA TGTGCCAGCAGTTTAGCGCCGAGGACTAGGGATGGCGAGCAGTTCTTC.

This clonotype was picked up a small number of times. This sequence joins TRBV30 and TRBJ2-1, with 9 bases that match TRBD1. Germline loops: CDR1 GTSNPN, CDR2 SVGIG (reference sequence). J lost 7 bases, V lost 2 bases, and 6 bases had no gene match. The CDR3 is 14 residues long. The CDR3: CAWSPDRGANEQFF. The CDR3 nucleotides read TGTGCCTGGAGTCCGGACAGGGGCGCTAATGAGCAGTTCTTC.

The genes are TRBV7-2 and TRBJ1-2, with a weak D call TRBD1 (5 bases). V dropped 0 bases and J dropped 2 bases, with 7 bases sitting between them. CDR1 is SGHTA and CDR2 is FQGNSA in the germline V gene. The CDR3 covers 14 residues. CDR3 in DNA: TGTGCCAGCAGCTTAGCGGAGGGGAACTATGGCTACACCTTC. Its translation: CASSLAEGNYGYTF.

This clonotype was seen a handful of times. The chain uses TRBV5-1 and TRBJ1-1; 8 bases are shared with TRBD1. The CDR3 sequence is 14 residues long. The trim removed 0 bases at V and 3 bases at J, leaving 1 base unmatched. Germline V gene data show CDR1 as SGHRS and CDR2 as YFSETQ. In DNA, the CDR3 is TGCGCCAGCAGCTTGGTACAGGGGGACACTGAAGCTTTCTTT. Translated, it gives CASSLVQGDTEAFF.

The rearrangement links TRBV3-1 to TRBJ2-5; 8 nucleotides line up with TRBD1. The CDR3 is made up of 14 amino acids. The J segment lost 4 bases and the V segment lost 4 bases, leaving 5 bases of the junction unmatched. Germline CDR1 reads LGHDT; CDR2 reads YNNKEL (reference sequence). CDR3 DNA sequence: TGTGCCAGCAGCCTCAGGGGGCGCGGAGAGACCCAGTACTTC. Its protein is CASSLRGRGETQYF.

This clonotype was recorded a few times. V usage is TRBV12-3 or TRBV12-4 and J usage is TRBJ1-1; D remains ambiguous. The CDR3 runs to 11 residues. Trimming took 6 bases from V and 5 from J, leaving 7 bases between them. The CDR3: CASRDGTEAFF. CDR3 bases: TGTGCCAGCAGGGACGGGACTGAAGCTTTCTTT.

The chain employs TRBV5-1 and TRBJ1-1; 7 bases match TRBD1. Germline V lookup: CDR1 SGHRS, CDR2 YFSETQ. There are 15 residues in the CDR3. V lost 0 bases, J lost 3 bases, and 5 bases stayed unmatched. Here the CDR3 DNA reads TGCGCCAGCAGCTTGGGGACAGGCGCGGACACTGAAGCTTTCTTT. As protein: CASSLGTGADTEAFF.

The chain recombines TRBV25-1 with TRBJ1-1, with unresolved D. Trimming removed 4 bases from V and 0 bases from J, with 12 bases in between. The CDR3 runs to 15 residues. CDR1 MGHDK and CDR2 SYGVNS come from the germline V gene. The CDR3 region has the DNA TGTGCCAGCAGTGGGCCGTTAGTGGTGAACACTGAAGCTTTCTTT. This translates into CASSGPLVVNTEAFF.

This clonotype has just a few counts. This CDR3 is CASSGLRGNIQYF. Written as DNA, the CDR3 is TGTGCCAGCAGCGGGCTTAGGGGAAACATTCAGTACTTC. The chain joins TRBV9 to TRBJ2-4; maybe TRBD1 (5 bases). CDR3 length: 13 amino acids. The V end lost 3 bases, the J end lost 6 bases, and 10 bases lay between the germline ends. From germline, CDR1 is SGDLS and CDR2 YYNGEE. Full variable domain (remainder filled in from reference TRBV9 and TRBJ2-4): DSGVTQTPKHLITATGQRVTLRCSPRSGDLSVYWYQQSLDQGLQFLIQYYNGEERAKGNILERFSAQQFPDLHSELNLSSLELGDSALYFCASSGLRGNIQYFGAGTRLSVL.

This clonotype has only a few counts. This rearrangement joins TRBV25-1 to TRBJ2-3, with no clear D. The V gene lost 3 bases and the J gene lost 0 bases, with 7 bases spanning the gap. Germline-derived CDR1 and CDR2 are MGHDK and SYGVNS. The CDR3 covers 14 residues. CDR3 nucleotide sequence: TGTGCCAGCAGTGATTCGGGTAGCACAGATACGCAGTATTTT. This sequence encodes CASSDSGSTDTQYF.

This rearrangement joins TRBV7-6 to TRBJ2-6; D may be TRBD2 (6 bases). Germline V CDR1 and CDR2: SGHVS, FNYEAQ. The length of the CDR3 is 18 residues. V dropped 5 bases and J dropped 1 base, with 18 bases sitting between them. The CDR3 DNA sequence: TGTGCCAGCAGCCTAGGATGGCGGGGCCCTTCTGGGGCCAACGTCCTGACTTTC. Its translation is CASSLGWRGPSGANVLTF.

This clonotype was seen a few times. The rearrangement uses TRBV11-2 and TRBJ2-5, with TRBD2 identical over 10 bases. CDR1 and CDR2 from the germline V gene are SGHAT and FQNNGV. The CDR3 runs to 18 residues. J gave up 5 bases and V 2 bases, and 14 bases lay outside the gene matches. DNA of the CDR3: TGTGCCAGCAGCTTAAAATGGGCAGCGGGGGGGGTGGGGGAGACCCAGTACTTC. Translated: CASSLKWAAGGVGETQYF.

The genes are TRBV5-1 and TRBJ1-1; 7 nucleotides line up with TRBD1. Trimming took 0 bases from V and 2 from J; bases not matched to a gene: 7. The CDR3 is 16 residues long. CDR1 is SGHRS and CDR2 is YFSETQ in the germline V gene. CDR3 amino acids: CASSLAPGQTNTEAFF. DNA for the CDR3: TGCGCCAGCAGCTTGGCCCCGGGACAGACTAACACTGAAGCTTTCTTT. The whole variable domain, remainder taken from reference TRBV5-1 and TRBJ1-1, is KAGVTQTPRYLIKTRGQQVTLSCSPISGHRSVSWYQQTPGQGLQFLFEYFSETQRNKGNFPGRFSGRQFSNSRSEMNVSTLELGDSALYLCASSLAPGQTNTEAFFGQGTRLTVV.

This clonotype was seen repeatedly, ten times or more. The chain joins TRBV4-3 to TRBJ2-3; 14 bases line up with TRBD2. This CDR3 region has 15 residues. Germline values: CDR1 LGHNA, CDR2 YSLEER. Unmatched junction bases numbered 1, after V lost 4 bases and J lost 4 bases. In nucleotides, the CDR3 is TGCGCCAGCAGCCCGACTAGCGGGGGGGCAGATACGCAGTATTTT. Translated, it gives CASSPTSGGADTQYF.

This clonotype has just a few counts. V gene TRBV3-1 combines with J gene TRBJ1-1; TRBD1 might be the D (6 bases). Between the trimmed V and J ends, which lost 5 bases and 5 bases, there was a span of 18 bases. The CDR3 extends over 15 amino acids. Germline-derived CDR1 and CDR2 are LGHDT and YNNKEL (reference sequence). The DNA for the CDR3 is TGTGCCAGCAGCTCGCACAGGGCTAGAACAACTGAAGCTTTCTTT. Its translation is CASSSHRARTTEAFF.

CDR3 in amino acids: CASSYVGTGENSPLHF. The DNA of the CDR3 is TGTGCCAGCAGTTACGTTGGGACCGGCGAAAATTCACCCCTCCACTTT. The chain joins TRBV6-2 or TRBV6-3 to TRBJ1-6; D may be TRBD1 (5 bases). V was cut by 2 bases and J by 7 bases, with 15 bases left in between. The CDR3 extends over 16 amino acids. Germline CDR1 reads MNHEY; CDR2 reads SVGEGT.

The chain is built from TRBV5-1 and TRBJ2-6, with D unresolved. This CDR3 comprises 14 residues. V lost 5 bases and J lost 0, with 6 bases in between. CDR1 SGHRS and CDR2 YFSETQ come from the germline V gene. The CDR3 bases are TGCGCCAGCAGATCCAGCTCTGGGGCCAACGTCCTGACTTTC. This gives the protein CASRSSSGANVLTF. The complete variable domain, with remaining parts taken from reference TRBV5-1 and TRBJ2-6, reads KAGVTQTPRYLIKTRGQQVTLSCSPISGHRSVSWYQQTPGQGLQFLFEYFSETQRNKGNFPGRFSGRQFSNSRSEMNVSTLELGDSALYLCASRSSSGANVLTFGAGSRLTVL.

The chain has TRBV6-2 or TRBV6-3 and TRBJ2-5; 7 bases map to TRBD1. Germline V gene data show CDR1 as MNHEY and CDR2 as SVGEGT. V was pared by 6 bases and J by 2 bases, with 12 bases of the junction left unmatched. CDR3 length: 16 residues. The CDR3 DNA follows: TGTGCCAGCAGCCTTCTTTCCGGGACAGAGCAAGAGACCCAGTACTTC. Protein product: CASSLLSGTEQETQYF.

V gene TRBV27 combines with J gene TRBJ2-2, with 8 bases fitting TRBD1. J lost 3 bases, V lost 7 bases, and 1 base had no gene match. Per germline, CDR1 MNHEY and CDR2 SMNVEV (reference sequence). The CDR3 runs to 13 residues. The CDR3: CASKTGDTGELFF. The CDR3 DNA reads as TGTGCCAGCAAGACAGGGGACACCGGGGAGCTGTTTTTT.

A few counts support this clonotype. The V call is TRBV6-2 or TRBV6-3, the J call TRBJ1-1, with D perhaps matching TRBD1 (5 bases). This CDR3 has 16 amino acids. Trimming removed 7 bases at V and 6 bases at J, with 24 bases between. Germline CDR1 MNHEY, CDR2 SVGEGT. For the CDR3, the DNA is TGTGCCAGCACGGGTGTGCAGGGATTCTTGTACGCTGAAGCTTTCTTT. Translating it yields CASTGVQGFLYAEAFF.

This chain links TRBV5-1 with TRBJ1-1; D gene unclear. V shed 3 bases and J shed 0 bases, with 9 bases lying between them. The germline V gene has CDR1 SGHRS and CDR2 YFSETQ. This CDR3 comprises 14 residues. DNA of the CDR3: TGCGCCAGCAGCTCGACACGTATGAACACTGAAGCTTTCTTT. This encodes CASSSTRMNTEAFF.

This clonotype occurred many times. CDR3 sequence: CASSARTSGVNEQFF. As DNA, the CDR3 is TGCGCCAGCAGCGCTCGGACTAGCGGGGTAAATGAGCAGTTCTTC. V is TRBV5-1 and J is TRBJ2-1; TRBD2 aligns across 12 bases. The CDR3 has 15 residues. V gave up 4 bases and J gave up 7 bases; unmatched junction bases: 6. Germline CDR1 reads SGHRS; CDR2 reads YFSETQ.

The sample holds a few counts of this clonotype. This rearrangement joins TRBV30 to TRBJ2-7; D is uncertain. The V gene's germline CDR1 is GTSNPN and CDR2 SVGIG (reference sequence). This CDR3 contains 11 residues. The ends were cut back, 0 bases at V and 7 bases at J, with 7 bases in the middle. The CDR3 DNA is TGTGCCTGGAGTGTGGAGAAGGAGCAGTACTTC. Translation: CAWSVEKEQYF.

This clonotype was seen just once. CDR3 sequence (DNA): TGTGCCAGCAATTCGCGCACTTACGAGCAGTACTTC. It encodes CASNSRTYEQYF. The chain couples TRBV12-3 or TRBV12-4 to TRBJ2-7; no definite D call. The germline V and J ends were trimmed by 7 bases and 4 bases, with 11 bases remaining between them. CDR3 length equals 12 residues.

In its sample, this clonotype was seen a few times. This rearrangement joins TRBV25-1 to TRBJ1-4, with D possibly matching TRBD1 (5 bases). The CDR3 contains 13 residues. Trimming stripped 7 bases from V and 7 bases from J, with 13 bases between. The germline V gene encodes CDR1 MGHDK and CDR2 SYGVNS. The CDR3: CASTGQAIEKLFF. CDR3 DNA sequence: TGTGCCAGCACCGGACAAGCTATTGAAAAACTGTTTTTT.

The chain carries TRBV6-2 or TRBV6-3 and TRBJ1-1, with TRBD1 matching over 7 bases. This CDR3 contains 16 residues. CDR1 is MNHEY and CDR2 is SVGEGT in the germline V gene. V lost 7 bases and J lost 1; bases outside the gene matches: 12. This CDR3 reads CASTDPATGRNTEAFF. CDR3 in DNA: TGTGCCAGCACCGACCCTGCGACAGGGAGGAACACTGAAGCTTTCTTT.